These 27 T cell receptor beta chains came from one sample sequenced in a study of cytomegalovirus exposure and HLA in healthy donors (dated by TCRdb to 2016 to 2017). The library was produced with the immunoSEQ multiplex PCR assay. TCRdb mirrors the immuneACCESS table, restricted to in-frame sequences. Some clones are absent from its copies; in checked studies, under half trace to an unresolved V gene, and the reason for the others is unknown. For this sample there are 250,000 or so clones; roughly 90% appear just once. The ten largest clones take up approximately 12% of the sample. Sample: PBMCs. The receptor set was obtained from a man between 18 and 29 years old in good health and CMV-seropositive.

This chain uses TRBV28 with TRBJ2-1; D is ambiguous. V was clipped by 8 bases and J by 0 bases, with 8 bases between them. Germline V gene data show CDR1 as MDHEN and CDR2 as SYDVKM. This CDR3 is built from 13 residues. CDR3 DNA: TGTGCCAGCGTAGCAGACTCCTACAATGAGCAGTTCTTC. Translated: CASVADSYNEQFF.

The sample holds one count of this clone. The chain combines TRBV6-5 with TRBJ2-2; D uncertain. The germline gives CDR1 MNHEY, CDR2 SVGAGI. Trimming removed 5 bases from V and 4 bases from J, with 11 bases in between. This CDR3 is built from 14 residues. CDR3 sequence reads: CASSQDVRTGELFF. The DNA of the CDR3 is TGTGCCAGCAGTCAAGACGTGCGCACCGGGGAGCTGTTTTTT.

The J gene is TRBJ1-5, the V gene TRBV4-2; D remains ambiguous. The CDR3 spans 13 residues. V lost 2 bases and J 6 bases, leaving 8 bases between the germline ends. The V gene's germline CDR1 is LGHNA and CDR2 YNFKEQ. This chain's CDR3 is CASSQRWGQPQHF. The CDR3 DNA reads TGTGCCAGCAGCCAAAGGTGGGGTCAGCCCCAGCATTTT.

The rearrangement joins TRBV7-9 to TRBJ1-2; 9 positions match TRBD1. V lost 5 bases, J lost 4 bases, and 8 bases stayed unmatched. This CDR3 has 15 residues. CDR1 SEHNR and CDR2 FQNEAQ come from the germline V gene (reference sequence). The CDR3 DNA follows: TGTGCCAGCAGCCCCCAGGACAGGGGTCCCTATGGCTACACCTTC. Translated, it gives CASSPQDRGPYGYTF.

The chain combines TRBV27 with TRBJ2-1; D uncertain. The CDR3 consists of 11 residues. Deletions cut 3 bases from V and 9 bases from J, with 6 bases between. From germline, CDR1 is MNHEY and CDR2 SMNVEV (reference sequence). The CDR3 DNA follows: TGTGCCAGCAGTTTCTCGAGTGAGCAGTTCTTC. Amino acid sequence: CASSFSSEQFF.

The chain joins TRBV28 to TRBJ2-7, with D perhaps being TRBD1 or TRBD2 (5 bases each). Germline V gives CDR1 MDHEN, CDR2 SYDVKM. The V and J ends lost 3 bases and 0 bases respectively, with 12 bases between them. The length of the CDR3 is 15 residues. The CDR3 loop is CASSFRGRSSYEQYF. The CDR3 DNA reads as TGTGCCAGCAGTTTCCGGGGACGGAGCTCCTACGAGCAGTACTTC.

The chain combines TRBV2 with TRBJ2-5, with unresolved D. V shed 7 bases and J shed 6 bases, with 9 bases lying between them. CDR1 SNHLY and CDR2 FYNNEI come from the germline V gene. The length of the CDR3 is 11 residues. The CDR3: CASMMMQTQYF. The CDR3 DNA reads as TGTGCCAGCATGATGATGCAGACCCAGTACTTC.

CDR3 sequence reads: CASSQHRVGSEKLFF. In DNA form, the CDR3 reads TGTGCCAGCAGCCAACACAGGGTTGGGAGTGAAAAACTGTTTTTT. The chain combines TRBV4-2 with TRBJ1-4; D might be TRBD1 (6 bases). Per the germline V gene, CDR1 is LGHNA and CDR2 is YNFKEQ. V lost 2 bases and J lost 7, with 14 bases in between. The CDR3 runs to 15 residues.

The J gene is TRBJ2-7, the V gene TRBV27; 8 bases agree with TRBD1. The CDR3 consists of 15 residues. Looked up from germline, CDR1 is MNHEY and CDR2 is SMNVEV (reference sequence). V gave up 7 bases and J gave up 5 bases; unmatched junction bases: 13. Written as DNA, the CDR3 is TGTGCCAGCACGACCTTGGGGACAGGAGGGAACGAGCAGTACTTC. Residues: CASTTLGTGGNEQYF.

CDR3 nucleotide sequence: TGTGCCAGCAGCTTTTCGTCTAGGCCGGGATATGTCAATGAGCAGTTCTTC. Its translation is CASSFSSRPGYVNEQFF. This chain joins TRBV7-2 and TRBJ2-1, with D perhaps matching TRBD2 (5 bases). Trimming stripped 3 bases from V and 6 bases from J, with 21 bases between. The germline V gene encodes CDR1 SGHTA and CDR2 FQGNSA. This CDR3 spans 17 amino acids.

The V gene is TRBV28, the J gene TRBJ1-1; D is ambiguous. The V end lost 6 bases, the J end lost 10 bases, and 18 bases lay between the germline ends. Germline loops: CDR1 MDHEN, CDR2 SYDVKM. The CDR3 extends over 13 amino acids. The CDR3 coding sequence is TGTGCCAGCAGAGTTGTCGGCCGGCCGGGAGCTTTCTTT. Its translation is CASRVVGRPGAFF.

DNA for the CDR3: TGTGCCAGCACACAGTATGGCGGGGAGCTGTTTTTT. Translated: CASTQYGGELFF. V usage is TRBV7-8 and J usage is TRBJ2-2; D gene uncertain. Germline V gene sequence: CDR1 SGHVS, CDR2 FQNEAQ. The ends were cut back, 7 bases at V and 7 bases at J, with 10 bases in the middle. This CDR3 spans 12 amino acids.

The genes are TRBV27 and TRBJ2-5; tentative D call: TRBD2 (6 bases). This CDR3 has 14 residues. Trimming left V 3 bases short and J 5 bases short, with 13 bases between. Germline CDR1 is MNHEY and CDR2 is SMNVEV (reference sequence). The CDR3 spells CASSLAGFGETQYF. CDR3 in DNA: TGTGCCAGCAGTTTGGCGGGATTCGGGGAGACCCAGTACTTC.

This chain's CDR3 is CASSPSAVSYNEQFF. In DNA, the CDR3 is TGTGCCAGCAGTCCTAGCGCCGTTTCCTACAATGAGCAGTTCTTC. The chain couples TRBV9 to TRBJ2-1; possible D gene TRBD2, 6 bases. CDR1 and CDR2 (germline): SGDLS, YYNGEE. The V end lost 5 bases, the J end lost 1 base, and 13 bases lay between the germline ends. This CDR3 has 15 residues.

This clone appeared a single time. The chain recombines TRBV9 with TRBJ2-7; 8 positions match TRBD1. The V segment lost 4 bases and the J segment 0 bases; nucleotides outside the gene matches: 9. CDR1 is SGDLS and CDR2 is YYNGEE in the germline V gene. This CDR3 spans 16 amino acids. CDR3 in amino acids: CASSPGGGSLSYEQYF. The DNA of the CDR3 is TGTGCCAGCAGCCCAGGGGGCGGCAGCCTCTCCTACGAGCAGTACTTC.

The V and J genes are TRBV6-5 and TRBJ2-7, with 12 bases aligning to TRBD2. Germline CDR1 is MNHEY and CDR2 is SVGAGI. V was clipped by 4 bases and J by 2 bases; unmatched bases: 6. The CDR3 runs 16 residues. The CDR3 here is CASSSRRLAGAYEQYF. In DNA, the CDR3 is TGTGCCAGCAGTTCCCGACGACTAGCGGGGGCCTACGAGCAGTACTTC.

The V call is TRBV4-2, the J call TRBJ2-7, with 7 bases matching TRBD1. The ends lost 3 bases at V and 7 bases at J; junction bases unmatched: 9. Per germline, CDR1 LGHNA and CDR2 YNFKEQ. The CDR3 covers 14 residues. DNA for the CDR3: TGTGCCAGCAGCCAGCCGGGACAGTTGGGAGAGCAGTACTTC. It specifies CASSQPGQLGEQYF.

The rearrangement links TRBV19 to TRBJ2-7; no definite D call. Germline V gene sequence: CDR1 LNHDA, CDR2 SQIVND (reference sequence). The germline V and J ends were trimmed by 2 bases and 3 bases, with 8 bases remaining between them. The CDR3 is 13 amino acids. The CDR3 loop is CASSIRGFYEQYF. Here the CDR3 DNA reads TGTGCCAGTAGTATACGAGGATTCTACGAGCAGTACTTC.

The chain combines TRBV28 with TRBJ2-2, with 7 bases that match TRBD1. V was clipped by 6 bases and J by 7 bases; unmatched bases: 8. CDR1 MDHEN and CDR2 SYDVKM come from the germline V gene. This CDR3 contains 14 residues. CDR3 region: CASSSTGENGELFF. Here the CDR3 DNA reads TGTGCCAGCAGCTCAACAGGGGAGAACGGGGAGCTGTTTTTT.

This clone was seen just once. The chain employs TRBV5-1 and TRBJ2-3; no firm D call. Trimming left V 3 bases short and J 2 bases short, with 10 bases between. CDR3 length: 14 residues. CDR1 is SGHRS, CDR2 YFSETQ, per germline. Here the CDR3 reads CASSWKDHTDTQYF. The CDR3, as DNA: TGCGCCAGCAGCTGGAAAGACCACACAGATACGCAGTATTTT.

The chain recombines TRBV18 with TRBJ1-4, with unresolved D. The CDR3 covers 12 residues. V lost 3 bases and J lost 7, with 6 bases in between. Looked up from germline, CDR1 is KGHSH and CDR2 is LQKENI. The CDR3 loop reads CASSPGGEKLFF. The CDR3 bases are TGTGCCAGCTCACCGGGTGGTGAAAAACTGTTTTTT.

CDR3 region: CASSPSLTNYGYTF. The CDR3 region has the DNA TGTGCCAGCTCACCCTCATTAACTAACTATGGCTACACCTTC. The J gene is TRBJ1-2, the V gene TRBV18, with D uncertain. The CDR3 runs to 14 residues. Trimming shortened V by 3 bases and J by 0 bases, and 8 bases separated the two germline ends. CDR1 and CDR2 from the germline V gene are KGHSH and LQKENI. Filled out from reference TRBV18 and TRBJ1-2, the complete variable domain reads NAGVMQNPRHLVRRRGQEARLRCSPMKGHSHVYWYRQLPEEGLKFMVYLQKENIIDESGMPKERFSAEFPKEGPSILRIQQVVRGDSAAYFCASSPSLTNYGYTFGSGTRLTVV.

The gene calls are TRBV5-1 and TRBJ2-3, with D possibly TRBD2 on 6 matching bases. Trimming removed 0 bases at V and 0 bases at J, with 14 bases between. The CDR3 is 17 residues long. The germline V gene encodes CDR1 SGHRS and CDR2 YFSETQ. Here the CDR3 DNA reads TGCGCCAGCAGCTTGGCTCCTAGTAGCGGAAGCACAGATACGCAGTATTTT. Amino acids: CASSLAPSSGSTDTQYF.

The V call is TRBV19, the J call TRBJ2-7; D unresolved. The CDR3 spans 13 residues. V lost 5 bases to trimming and J lost 4 bases, with 12 bases between them. The germline V gene has CDR1 LNHDA and CDR2 SQIVND (reference sequence). The CDR3 here is CASSLRLGYEQYF. The CDR3 DNA sequence: TGTGCCAGTAGTCTCCGACTGGGATACGAGCAGTACTTC. Drawing the rest from reference TRBV19 and TRBJ2-7, the complete variable domain is DGGITQSPKYLFRKEGQNVTLSCEQNLNHDAMYWYRQDPGQGLRLIYYSQIVNDFQKGDIAEGYSVSREKKESFPLTVTSAQKNPTAFYLCASSLRLGYEQYFGPGTRLTVT.

This clone was counted between two and nine times. CDR3 region: CASSRYAVNTEAFF. The CDR3 DNA reads as TGTGCCAGCAGCCGATACGCGGTAAACACTGAAGCTTTCTTT. The chain uses TRBV5-8 and TRBJ1-1; the D is unclear. Germline V gene data show CDR1 as SGHTS and CDR2 as YDEGEE. The CDR3 runs to 14 residues. V was cut by 4 bases and J by 2 bases, with 12 bases left in between.

The chain has TRBV30 and TRBJ2-3, with 7 bases identical to TRBD2. J lost 4 bases, V lost 3 bases, and 19 bases had no gene match. CDR3 size: 18 residues. Looked up from germline, CDR1 is GTSNPN and CDR2 is SVGIG (reference sequence). CDR3 amino acids: CAWRAHPSSAGVPDTQYF. In nucleotides, the CDR3 is TGTGCCTGGAGGGCACACCCCTCTTCCGCGGGAGTCCCAGATACGCAGTATTTT.

The chain carries TRBV15 and TRBJ2-1; D perhaps matches TRBD2 (6 bases). CDR3 length: 12 amino acids. The V end was cut by 4 bases, the J end by 8 bases, with 9 bases between. In germline, CDR1 is LNHNV, CDR2 YYDKDF (reference sequence). The CDR3 bases are TGTGCCACCAGCAAGGGAGGCGATGAGCAGTTCTTC. Its protein is CATSKGGDEQFF.